These 27 T cell receptor beta chains were all obtained from the same sample, sequenced in a study of blood T cell repertoires in COVID-19. Clones were read by immunoSEQ multiplex PCR, and TCRdb kept only the in-frame ones, dropping some. Among 250,000 to 350,000 clones, about 87% were seen once, and the ten largest hold less than 9.5%. The sample consisted of peripheral blood. Receptors originate from a woman in her fifties or sixties who had recovered from COVID-19.

V usage is TRBV27 and J usage is TRBJ1-2, with D possibly matching TRBD1 (5 bases). From germline, CDR1 is MNHEY and CDR2 SMNVEV (reference sequence). The CDR3 length is 13 residues. Trimming removed 0 bases from V and 6 bases from J, with 8 bases in between. The CDR3 loop is CASSLSRVHGYTF. The DNA of the CDR3 is TGTGCCAGCAGTTTATCCAGGGTTCATGGCTACACCTTC.

This clone came up once. The rearrangement joins TRBV9 to TRBJ1-1; 10 bases line up with TRBD1. The CDR3 totals 15 residues. V trimming: 1 base; J trimming: 7 bases; junction bases outside the gene matches: 7. The V gene's germline CDR1 is SGDLS and CDR2 YYNGEE. In DNA form, the CDR3 reads TGTGCCAGCAGCGTAAGACCGGGACAGGGGTTTGAAGCTTTCTTT. Amino acid sequence: CASSVRPGQGFEAFF. The full variable domain, with the rest looked up from reference TRBV9 and TRBJ1-1, is DSGVTQTPKHLITATGQRVTLRCSPRSGDLSVYWYQQSLDQGLQFLIQYYNGEERAKGNILERFSAQQFPDLHSELNLSSLELGDSALYFCASSVRPGQGFEAFFGQGTRLTVV.

A single count supports this clone. This chain connects TRBV11-3 to TRBJ2-2, with TRBD2 as a possible D gene (5 bases). V lost 5 bases and J 3 bases, leaving 7 bases between the germline ends. Germline V gene lookup returns CDR1 SGHNT and CDR2 YENEEA. There are 13 residues in the CDR3. The CDR3 nucleotides are TGTGCCAGCAGCCTCGGGGACACCGGGGAGCTGTTTTTT. This codes for CASSLGDTGELFF.

The chain has TRBV10-3 and TRBJ2-5; no reliable D call. Germline V lookup: CDR1 ENHRY, CDR2 SYGVKD. The CDR3 sequence is 12 residues long. Trimming took off 4 bases at V and 5 bases at J, with 8 bases between the two ends. The CDR3 loop is CAISALQETQYF. The CDR3 DNA sequence: TGTGCCATCAGTGCCCTGCAGGAGACCCAGTACTTC.

The chain employs TRBV5-6 and TRBJ2-7, with 7 bases lining up with TRBD1. The V gene end was trimmed by 3 bases and the J gene end by 0 bases; junction bases not matched to a gene: 15. Germline values: CDR1 SGHDT, CDR2 YYEEEE. The CDR3 contains 18 residues. Here the CDR3 reads CASSWKRDSGKSSYEQYF. The CDR3 DNA sequence: TGTGCCAGCAGCTGGAAAAGGGACAGCGGAAAGAGCTCCTACGAGCAGTACTTC. The entire variable domain, with the rest obtained from reference TRBV5-6 and TRBJ2-7, is as follows: DAGVTQSPTHLIKTRGQQVTLRCSPKSGHDTVSWYQQALGQGPQFIFQYYEEEERQRGNFPDRFSGHQFPNYSSELNVNALLLGDSALYLCASSWKRDSGKSSYEQYFGPGTRLTVT.

The chain employs TRBV29-1 and TRBJ1-4, with D maybe TRBD1 (5 bases). Germline V lookup: CDR1 SQVTM, CDR2 ANQGSEA. Between the trimmed V and J ends, which lost 4 bases and 0 bases, there was a span of 12 bases. CDR3 length: 15 amino acids. The CDR3 reads CSVGTHTSTNEKLFF. The DNA of the CDR3 is TGCAGCGTTGGGACACACACTTCAACTAATGAAAAACTGTTTTTT.

J is TRBJ2-1 and V is TRBV5-8; 8 nucleotides match TRBD2. V gave up 1 base and J gave up 4 bases; unmatched junction bases: 4. Looked up from germline, CDR1 is SGHTS and CDR2 is YDEGEE. The CDR3 runs 15 residues. The CDR3 here is CASSLRLALYNEQFF. The CDR3 DNA reads as TGTGCCAGCAGCTTGAGACTAGCGCTATACAATGAGCAGTTCTTC.

The chain is built from TRBV5-4 and TRBJ1-3, with D perhaps matching TRBD1 (6 bases). This CDR3 spans 15 amino acids. Germline V gives CDR1 SGHNT, CDR2 YYREEE (reference sequence). The V and J ends lost 0 bases and 6 bases respectively, with 13 bases between them. CDR3 amino acids: CASSLGQGLENTIYF. CDR3 DNA: TGTGCCAGCAGCTTGGGGCAGGGGTTGGAAAACACCATATATTTT.

This chain connects TRBV6-5 to TRBJ1-2; TRBD1 might be the D (5 bases). The CDR3 contains 12 residues. Trimming took 6 bases from V and 8 from J, leaving 13 bases between them. Germline-derived CDR1 and CDR2 are MNHEY and SVGAGI. The CDR3 is CASSREQDGYTF. CDR3 DNA: TGTGCCAGCAGCCGCGAACAGGACGGCTACACCTTC.

This chain links TRBV7-2 with TRBJ2-7; D uncertain. The CDR3 loop spans 14 amino acids. Germline V CDR1 and CDR2: SGHTA, FQGNSA. Trimming stripped 2 bases from V and 3 bases from J, with 11 bases between. The CDR3 DNA reads TGTGCCAGCAGCTTAACAACACACAACTACGAGCAGTACTTC. This gives the protein CASSLTTHNYEQYF.

J is TRBJ2-3 and V is TRBV5-1; 7 bases map to TRBD2. This CDR3 has 14 amino acids. The ends lost 4 bases at V and 6 bases at J; junction bases unmatched: 8. In germline, CDR1 is SGHRS, CDR2 YFSETQ. The CDR3 here is CASSPSTSDDTQYF. The CDR3 DNA is TGCGCCAGCAGCCCGTCCACTAGCGATGATACGCAGTATTTT.

This clone is a singleton in its sample. The chain combines TRBV5-1 with TRBJ2-1, with 9 bases aligning to TRBD2. The CDR3 length is 15 residues. Per germline, CDR1 SGHRS and CDR2 YFSETQ. V was clipped by 4 bases and J by 11 bases; unmatched bases: 13. The chain's CDR3 is CASSLASGVEFKQFF. The CDR3 DNA reads as TGCGCCAGCAGCCTGGCTAGCGGGGTGGAATTTAAGCAGTTCTTC.

The CDR3 nucleotides are TGTGCCAGCAGCCGAGGGGGAACCACTGAAGCTTTCTTT. Its protein product is CASSRGGTTEAFF. This sequence joins TRBV7-9 and TRBJ1-1; weak D call: TRBD1 (6 bases). Between the trimmed V and J ends, which lost 5 bases and 4 bases, there was a span of 11 bases. CDR3 length: 13 residues. Germline CDR1 and CDR2: SEHNR and FQNEAQ (reference sequence).

The genes are TRBV28 and TRBJ2-5; possibly TRBD2 for D (7 bases). Trimming left V 9 bases short and J 5 bases short, with 22 bases between. The CDR3 covers 15 residues. Per germline, CDR1 MDHEN and CDR2 SYDVKM. The DNA for the CDR3 is TGTGCCAGTAATTTGGGGGGGCAGGGTGGTGAGACCCAGTACTTC. Translated, it gives CASNLGGQGGETQYF.

The chain joins TRBV7-2 to TRBJ2-7, with D possibly TRBD2 on 7 matching bases. The CDR3 has 16 residues. V lost 3 bases and J lost 4, with 19 bases in between. Germline CDR1 is SGHTA and CDR2 is FQGNSA. For the CDR3, the DNA is TGTGCCAGCAGCTTCCCCCCGGGGGGCGTATTATACGAGCAGTACTTC. As protein: CASSFPPGGVLYEQYF.

This clone showed up just a few times. The chain employs TRBV30 and TRBJ1-2; D unclear. The CDR3 is 11 amino acids. Between the trimmed V and J ends, which lost 3 bases and 6 bases, there was a span of 8 bases. Germline V gene sequence: CDR1 GTSNPN, CDR2 SVGIG (reference sequence). CDR3 DNA sequence: TGTGCCTGGAGCTTGGTAGATGGCTACACCTTC. Translating gives CAWSLVDGYTF.

Concerning this clone: This same CDR3 is encoded by further DNA sequences in the sample. The chain uses TRBV15 and TRBJ1-2; D is undetermined. V lost 0 bases and J lost 5, with 10 bases in between. CDR1 and CDR2 from the germline V gene are LNHNV and YYDKDF (reference sequence). The CDR3 is 14 amino acids. The DNA of the CDR3 is TGTGCCACCAGCAGAGACCGGGGTCTTTATGGCTACACCTTC. Its translation is CATSRDRGLYGYTF.

The chain has TRBV12-3 or TRBV12-4 and TRBJ2-7; D not certain. The CDR3 covers 11 residues. Trimming removed 0 bases at V and 6 bases at J, with 3 bases between. DNA for the CDR3: TGTGCCAGCAGTTTAGCGCGCGAGCAGTACTTC. As protein: CASSLAREQYF.

J is TRBJ2-6 and V is TRBV27; D possibly corresponds to TRBD1 (5 bases). This CDR3 is 15 amino acids long. Trimming left V 1 base short and J 4 bases short, with 8 bases between. CDR1 is MNHEY, CDR2 SMNVEV, per germline (reference sequence). CDR3 region: CASSLFRAGANVLTF. The CDR3 DNA reads as TGTGCCAGCAGTTTATTCAGGGCCGGGGCCAACGTCCTGACTTTC.

The V call is TRBV28, the J call TRBJ1-1; 9 bases are shared with TRBD1. Germline CDR1 MDHEN, CDR2 SYDVKM. CDR3 length: 17 amino acids. After removal of 9 bases from V and 0 bases from J, the junction contained 14 bases not matched to a gene. The CDR3 protein is CASMETGGGPMNTEAFF. The CDR3 region has the DNA TGTGCCAGTATGGAGACAGGGGGGGGGCCTATGAACACTGAAGCTTTCTTT. The full variable domain, with the rest looked up from reference TRBV28 and TRBJ1-1, is DVKVTQSSRYLVKRTGEKVFLECVQDMDHENMFWYRQDPGLGLRLIYFSYDVKMKEKGDIPEGYSVSREKKERFSLILESASTNQTSMYLCASMETGGGPMNTEAFFGQGTRLTVV.

This rearrangement joins TRBV2 to TRBJ2-1, with D possibly matching TRBD2 (5 bases). CDR1 is SNHLY, CDR2 FYNNEI, per germline. Trimming cost V 8 bases and J 12 bases, with 23 bases left between them. The CDR3 has 14 residues. In DNA, the CDR3 is TGTGCCAGCCGTACTGGCGGCTCACCAGGAGGGCAGTTCTTC. This codes for CASRTGGSPGGQFF.

The gene calls are TRBV18 and TRBJ1-1; D is perhaps TRBD1 (5 bases). The germline V gene has CDR1 KGHSH and CDR2 LQKENI. V gave up 1 base and J gave up 4 bases, with 10 bases separating them. The CDR3 length is 14 residues. CDR3 coding DNA: TGTGCCAGCTCACCACAGGGGTCGGGCACTGAAGCTTTCTTT. This sequence encodes CASSPQGSGTEAFF.

This sequence joins TRBV6-5 and TRBJ2-7; TRBD1 is a possible D gene (5 bases). Germline V gene sequence: CDR1 MNHEY, CDR2 SVGAGI. V lost 7 bases and J 4 bases, leaving 11 bases between the germline ends. The CDR3 spans 12 residues. The CDR3 sequence: CASKGDLYEQYF. Written as DNA, the CDR3 is TGTGCCAGCAAAGGGGATCTTTACGAGCAGTACTTC.

The chain joins TRBV18 to TRBJ1-4; D ambiguous. The CDR3 sequence is 13 residues long. In germline, CDR1 is KGHSH, CDR2 LQKENI. V gave up 3 bases and J gave up 7 bases, with 9 bases separating them. The chain's CDR3 is CASSPRRAEKLFF. CDR3 nucleotide sequence: TGTGCCAGCTCACCCCGGCGGGCTGAAAAACTGTTTTTT.

The rearrangement uses TRBV10-3 and TRBJ1-1; tentatively, D is TRBD1 (5 bases). In germline, CDR1 is ENHRY, CDR2 SYGVKD. This CDR3 region has 11 residues. Deletions cut 5 bases from V and 7 bases from J, with 8 bases between. CDR3 sequence: CAISKTGEAFF. The CDR3 region has the DNA TGTGCCATCAGTAAAACAGGTGAAGCTTTCTTT.

The chain uses TRBV7-9 and TRBJ2-5; 13 bases match TRBD2. The germline gives CDR1 SEHNR, CDR2 FQNEAQ (reference sequence). With 6 bases clipped from V and 3 bases from J, the junction kept 7 bases outside the gene matches. The CDR3 has 16 residues. CDR3 amino acids: CASSRTSGGAKETQYF. The CDR3, as DNA: TGTGCCAGCAGTCGGACTAGCGGGGGAGCAAAAGAGACCCAGTACTTC. Using reference TRBV7-9 and TRBJ2-5 for the parts outside the CDR3, the full variable domain is DTGVSQNPRHKITKRGQNVTFRCDPISEHNRLYWYRQTLGQGPEFLTYFQNEAQLEKSRLLSDRFSAERPKGSFSTLEIQRTEQGDSAMYLCASSRTSGGAKETQYFGPGTRLLVL.

The chain links TRBV6-1 to TRBJ1-4; a weak D match, TRBD1 (5 bases). Per the germline V gene, CDR1 is MNHNS and CDR2 is SASEGT. The CDR3 has 15 amino acids. Trimming cost V 2 bases and J 8 bases, with 15 bases left between them. Here the CDR3 DNA reads TGTGCCAGCAGTGAAATAAGGGGCTCAGGGGAAAAACTGTTTTTT. It translates to CASSEIRGSGEKLFF.